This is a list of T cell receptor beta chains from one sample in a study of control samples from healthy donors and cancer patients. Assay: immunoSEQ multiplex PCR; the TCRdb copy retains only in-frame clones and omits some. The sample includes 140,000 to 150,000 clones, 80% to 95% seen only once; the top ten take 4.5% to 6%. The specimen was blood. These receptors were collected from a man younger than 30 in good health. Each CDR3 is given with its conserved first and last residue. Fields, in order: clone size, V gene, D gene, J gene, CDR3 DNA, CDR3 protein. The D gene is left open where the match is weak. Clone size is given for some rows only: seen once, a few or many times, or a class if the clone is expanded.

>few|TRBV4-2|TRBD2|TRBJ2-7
TGTGCCAGCAGCCAAGTTGCTAGCGGGAACTACGAGCAGTACTTC
CASSQVASGNYEQYF
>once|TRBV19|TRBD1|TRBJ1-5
TGTGCCAGTTCGATAGGGCAGGGGGCTCAGCCCCAGCATTTT
CASSIGQGAQPQHF
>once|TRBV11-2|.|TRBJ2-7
TGTGCCAGCAGCTTAGTACCACGGGAGAACCCCTACGAGCAGTACTTC
CASSLVPRENPYEQYF
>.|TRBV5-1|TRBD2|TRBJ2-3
TGCGCCAGCAGCGCCGGGGTGGTTGGACTAGGCACAGATACGCAGTATTTT
CASSAGVVGLGTDTQYF
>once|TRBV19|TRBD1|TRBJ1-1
TGTGCCAGTAGTATAGACCCGGACAGGGCGGGGACTGAAGCTTTCTTT
CASSIDPDRAGTEAFF
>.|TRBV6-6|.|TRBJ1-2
TGTGCCAGCAGTTCGTCAACAGGGAGCTATGGCTACACCTTC
CASSSSTGSYGYTF
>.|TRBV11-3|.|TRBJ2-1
TGTGCCAGCGCAGGCGGAGAGGGGGTCGATGAGCAGTTCTTC
CASAGGEGVDEQFF
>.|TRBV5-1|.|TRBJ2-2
TGCGCCAGCATGACGGGGCAGTCTAACACCGGGGAGCTGTTTTTT
CASMTGQSNTGELFF
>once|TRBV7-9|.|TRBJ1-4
TGTGCCAGCAGCTTAGCGGCAGGGTCTAATGAAAAACTGTTTTTT
CASSLAAGSNEKLFF
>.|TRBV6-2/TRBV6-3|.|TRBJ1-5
TGTGCCAGCAGTTATGCGTCAGGGAATCAGCCCCAGCATTTT
CASSYASGNQPQHF
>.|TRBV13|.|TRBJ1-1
TGTGCCAGCAGCTTAGGGGCCGGGGGGACTACTGAAGCTTTCTTT
CASSLGAGGTTEAFF
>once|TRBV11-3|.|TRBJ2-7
TGTGCCAGCAGCTCGGGACGGCGGGGCGAGCAGTACTTC
CASSSGRRGEQYF
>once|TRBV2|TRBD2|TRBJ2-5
TGTGCCAGCAGTCCCGGGGGGATGCAAGAGACCCAGTACTTC
CASSPGGMQETQYF
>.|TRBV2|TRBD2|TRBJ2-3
TGTGCCACTGTAGCGGGGGGGCTGACAGATACGCAGTATTTT
CATVAGGLTDTQYF
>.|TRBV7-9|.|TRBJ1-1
TGTGCCAGCAGCGGCGGTGAGGCTTTCTTT
CASSGGEAFF
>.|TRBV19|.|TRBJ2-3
TGTGCCAGTCCTCCGAGAGGGTATACGCAGTATTTT
CASPPRGYTQYF
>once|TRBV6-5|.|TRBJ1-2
TGTGCCAGCAGGGACCCGGGACATCGCTACACCTTC
CASRDPGHRYTF
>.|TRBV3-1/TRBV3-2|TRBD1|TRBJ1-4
TGTGCCAGCAGCCCGGGACAGGGAGGGCATGAAAAACTGTTTTTT
CASSPGQGGHEKLFF
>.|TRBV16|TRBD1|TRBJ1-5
TGTGCCAGCAGCCAATGGGGACAGGACAATCAGCCCCAGCATTTT
CASSQWGQDNQPQHF
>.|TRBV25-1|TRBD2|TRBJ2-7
TGTGCCAGCAGTGAGCCAGCGGGAGGCGCCTACGAGCAGTACTTC
CASSEPAGGAYEQYF
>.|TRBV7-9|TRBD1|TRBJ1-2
TGTGCCAGCAGCCCCGACAGGGCGGGTGGCTACACCTTC
CASSPDRAGGYTF
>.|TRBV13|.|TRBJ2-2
TGTGCCAGCAGCTCTAGTCTCTCCGGGGAGCTGTTTTTT
CASSSSLSGELFF
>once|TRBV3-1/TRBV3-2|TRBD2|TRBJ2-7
TGTGCCAGCAGCCAGGGATCAGCGGGGGGGCAATACGAGCAGTACTTC
CASSQGSAGGQYEQYF
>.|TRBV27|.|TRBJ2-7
TGTGCCAGCAGTTTAGGGGGGAAATCCTACGAGCAGTACTTC
CASSLGGKSYEQYF
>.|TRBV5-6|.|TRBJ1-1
TGTGCCAGCAGCCCGCGTTTAGGCACTGAAGCTTTCTTT
CASSPRLGTEAFF
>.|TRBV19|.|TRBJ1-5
TGTGCCAGTAGTCAGACAGGAAGCAATCAGCCCCAGCATTTT
CASSQTGSNQPQHF
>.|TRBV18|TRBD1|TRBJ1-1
TGTGCCAGCCGGCAGGGACAGGGGGCATCTGAAGCTTTCTTT
CASRQGQGASEAFF
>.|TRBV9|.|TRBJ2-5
TGTGCCAGCAGCGTAGGGGGGCACGAGACCCAGTACTTC
CASSVGGHETQYF
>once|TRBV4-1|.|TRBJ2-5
TGCGCCAGCAGCCTCTCTTATACAACCCAAGAGACCCAGTACTTC
CASSLSYTTQETQYF
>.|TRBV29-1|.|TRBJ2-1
TGCAGCGCTCAGTCCGGGGTGACCTTCAATGAGCAGTTCTTC
CSAQSGVTFNEQFF
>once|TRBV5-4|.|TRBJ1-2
TGTGCCAGCAGCCGCCCCGGGGGTAGCTATGGCTACACCTTC
CASSRPGGSYGYTF
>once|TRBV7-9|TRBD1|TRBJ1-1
TGTGCCAGCAGCTGGGATATGGACAGGGGTAACACTGAAGCTTTCTTT
CASSWDMDRGNTEAFF
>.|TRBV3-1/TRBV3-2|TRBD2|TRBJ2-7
TGTGCCAGCAGCCTAGGCTTCCCCGGGACTAGCGGACGCTACGAGCAGTACTTC
CASSLGFPGTSGRYEQYF
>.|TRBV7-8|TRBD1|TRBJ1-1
TGTGCCAGCAGCTCGACAGGGGGAAACACTGAAGCTTTCTTT
CASSSTGGNTEAFF
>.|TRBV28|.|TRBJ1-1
TGTGCCAGCAGGGGCACCCCGGGGGCTTTCTTT
CASRGTPGAFF
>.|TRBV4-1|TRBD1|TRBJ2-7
TGCGCCAGCAGCCTCGTCCATAAAGGACAGGGGTCCAACGAGCAGTACTTC
CASSLVHKGQGSNEQYF
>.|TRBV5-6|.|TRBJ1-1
TGTGCCAGCTCCTATCCCTCAGTGAACACTGAAGCTTTCTTT
CASSYPSVNTEAFF
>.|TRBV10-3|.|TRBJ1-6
TGTGCCATCAGTGAAAAGGGGAGATTCAGAATCGATTCACCCCTCCACTTT
CAISEKGRFRIDSPLHF
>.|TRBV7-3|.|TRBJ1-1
TGTGCCAGCAGCTTAGTCCCCGGGACGCCAGCTTTCTTT
CASSLVPGTPAFF
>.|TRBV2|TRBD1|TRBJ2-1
TGTGCCAGCACCCGAAGGACAGGGCCCAATGAGCAGTTCTTC
CASTRRTGPNEQFF